This T cell receptor (beta chain) originates from a study of spatial heterogeneity in lung cancer. Study at large: Alpha-chain sequences were detected in numbers that were consistently lower than beta-chain sequences. In raw reads, more than 9.5 appearances on average were recorded for each unique TCR and UMI combination.

This clonotype was counted a few times. Time point denoted: sample taken at primary tumor resection. The 55 to 90 donors had untreated early-stage non-small cell lung cancer. Tumor, nontumor lung or frozen PBMC supplied whole RNA, sequenced without sorting. TCRdb independently ran MiXCR on the 5' RACE reads; one entry per CDR3 protein. This repertoire shows around 45,000 distinct CDR3 sequences, roughly 15% found once; its top ten account for 55% to 60%. The CDR3 sequence is 12 residues long. Germline V lookup: CDR1 ENHRY, CDR2 SYGVKD. Trimming left V 11 bases short and J 11 bases short, with 22 bases between.

This rearrangement joins TRBV10-3 to TRBJ2-7; the D gene is possibly TRBD1 (9 bases). Sequenced here: PBMCs, sampled at surgery. This TCR was recovered from a male donor with early-stage non-small cell lung cancer. CDR3 bases: TGTGCCTCCCGGGGGGGCGGACAGGGGAAGTACTTC. Protein sequence: CASRGGGQGKYF.